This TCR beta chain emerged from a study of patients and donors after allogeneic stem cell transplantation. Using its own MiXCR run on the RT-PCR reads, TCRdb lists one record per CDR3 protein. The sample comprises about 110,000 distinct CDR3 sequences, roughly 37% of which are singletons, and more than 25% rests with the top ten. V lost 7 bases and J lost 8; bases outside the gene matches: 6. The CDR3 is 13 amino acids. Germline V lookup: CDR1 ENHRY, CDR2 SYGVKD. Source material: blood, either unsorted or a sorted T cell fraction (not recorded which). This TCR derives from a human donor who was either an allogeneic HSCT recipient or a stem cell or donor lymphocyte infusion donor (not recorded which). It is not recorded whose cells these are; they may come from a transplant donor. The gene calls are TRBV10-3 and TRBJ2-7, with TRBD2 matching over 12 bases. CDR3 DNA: TGTGCCATCACCGCGACTAGCGGGGGCCAGCAGTACTTC. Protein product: CAITATSGGQQYF.